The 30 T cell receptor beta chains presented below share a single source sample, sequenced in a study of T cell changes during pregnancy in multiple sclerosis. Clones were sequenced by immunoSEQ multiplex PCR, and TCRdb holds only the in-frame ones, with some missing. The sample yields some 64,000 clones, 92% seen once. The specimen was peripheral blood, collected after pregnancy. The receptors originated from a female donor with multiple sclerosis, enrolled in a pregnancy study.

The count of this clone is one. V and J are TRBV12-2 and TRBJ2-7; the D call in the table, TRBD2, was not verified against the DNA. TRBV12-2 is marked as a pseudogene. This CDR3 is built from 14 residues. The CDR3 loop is CASRLGGPDYEQYF. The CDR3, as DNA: TGTGCAAGTCGCTTGGGCGGGCCCGACTACGAGCAGTACTTC.

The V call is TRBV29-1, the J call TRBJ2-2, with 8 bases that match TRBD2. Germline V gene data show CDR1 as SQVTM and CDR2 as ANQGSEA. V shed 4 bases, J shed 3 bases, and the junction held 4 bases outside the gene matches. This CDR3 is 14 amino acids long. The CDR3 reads CSVGREGYTGELFF. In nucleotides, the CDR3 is TGCAGCGTTGGACGGGAGGGCTACACCGGGGAGCTGTTTTTT.

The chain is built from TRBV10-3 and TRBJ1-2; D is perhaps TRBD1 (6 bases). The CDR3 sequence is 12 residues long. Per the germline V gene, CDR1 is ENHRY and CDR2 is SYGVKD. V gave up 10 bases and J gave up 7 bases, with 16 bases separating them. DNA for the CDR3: TGTGCCACCACTAACAGGGTTGGTGGCTACACCTTC. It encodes CATTNRVGGYTF.

The CDR3 sequence is CASSQLPGAHRETQYF. CDR3 sequence (DNA): TGCGCCAGCAGCCAGTTGCCGGGAGCCCATCGAGAGACCCAGTACTTC. This sequence joins TRBV4-1 and TRBJ2-5; a possible D gene is TRBD2 (6 bases). The CDR3 runs to 16 residues. Germline V gives CDR1 MGHRA, CDR2 YSYEKL. Trimming shortened V by 3 bases and J by 4 bases, and 18 bases separated the two germline ends.

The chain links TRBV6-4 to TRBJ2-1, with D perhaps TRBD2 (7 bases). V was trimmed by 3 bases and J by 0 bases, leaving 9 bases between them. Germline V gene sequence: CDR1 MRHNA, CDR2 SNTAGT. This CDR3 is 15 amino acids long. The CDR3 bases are TGTGCCAGCAGTGAAGGGGGGGGCTCCTACAATGAGCAGTTCTTC. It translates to CASSEGGGSYNEQFF.

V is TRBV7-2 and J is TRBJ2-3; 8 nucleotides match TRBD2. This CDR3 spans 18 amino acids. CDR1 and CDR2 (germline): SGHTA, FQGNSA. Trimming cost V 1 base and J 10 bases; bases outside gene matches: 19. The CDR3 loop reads CASSLEKYWTGGDTAQYF. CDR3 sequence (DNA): TGTGCCAGCAGCTTAGAGAAGTACTGGACGGGAGGGGACACGGCGCAGTATTTT.

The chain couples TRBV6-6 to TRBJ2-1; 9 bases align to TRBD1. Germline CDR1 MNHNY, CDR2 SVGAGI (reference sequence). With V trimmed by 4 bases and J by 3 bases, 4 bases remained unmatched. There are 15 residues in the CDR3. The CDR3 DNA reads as TGTGCCAGCAGTTCTCCGGACAGGGGCTACAATGAGCAGTTCTTC. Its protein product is CASSSPDRGYNEQFF.

CDR3: CASSSGEAYEQYF. The DNA of the CDR3 is TGTGCCAGTAGTAGCGGGGAAGCCTACGAGCAGTACTTC. The chain joins TRBV19 to TRBJ2-7; tentatively, D is TRBD2 (6 bases). The germline CDR1 and CDR2 sequences are LNHDA and SQIVND (reference sequence). V dropped 4 bases and J dropped 2 bases, with 9 bases sitting between them. The CDR3 length is 13 residues.

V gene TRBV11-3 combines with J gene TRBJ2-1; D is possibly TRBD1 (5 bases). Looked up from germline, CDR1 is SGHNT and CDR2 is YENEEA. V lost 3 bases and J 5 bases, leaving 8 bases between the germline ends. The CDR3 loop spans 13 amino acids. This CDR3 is CASSLDTNNEQFF. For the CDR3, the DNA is TGTGCCAGCAGCTTGGACACGAACAATGAGCAGTTCTTC. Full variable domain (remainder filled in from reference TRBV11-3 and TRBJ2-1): EAGVVQSPRYKIIEKKQPVAFWCNPISGHNTLYWYLQNLGQGPELLIRYENEEAVDDSQLPKDRFSAERLKGVDSTLKIQPAELGDSAVYLCASSLDTNNEQFFGPGTRLTVL.

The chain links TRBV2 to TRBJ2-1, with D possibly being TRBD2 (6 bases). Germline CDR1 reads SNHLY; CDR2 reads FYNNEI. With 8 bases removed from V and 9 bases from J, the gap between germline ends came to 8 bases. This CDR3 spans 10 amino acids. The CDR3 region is CASWGGEQFF. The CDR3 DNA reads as TGTGCCAGCTGGGGAGGTGAGCAGTTCTTC.

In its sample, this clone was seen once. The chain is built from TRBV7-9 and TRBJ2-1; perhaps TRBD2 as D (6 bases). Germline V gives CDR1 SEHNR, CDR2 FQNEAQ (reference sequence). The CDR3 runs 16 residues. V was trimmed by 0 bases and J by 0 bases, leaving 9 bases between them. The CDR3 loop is CASSLASGSSYNEQFF. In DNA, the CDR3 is TGTGCCAGCAGCTTAGCTAGCGGTAGCTCCTACAATGAGCAGTTCTTC.

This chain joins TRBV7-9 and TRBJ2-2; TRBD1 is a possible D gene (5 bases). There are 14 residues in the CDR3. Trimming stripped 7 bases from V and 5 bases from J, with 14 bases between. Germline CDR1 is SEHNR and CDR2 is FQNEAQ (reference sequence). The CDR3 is CASTVTTGTGELFF. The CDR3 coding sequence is TGTGCCAGCACCGTAACCACAGGTACCGGGGAGCTGTTTTTT. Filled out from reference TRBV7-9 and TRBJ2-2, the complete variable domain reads DTGVSQNPRHKITKRGQNVTFRCDPISEHNRLYWYRQTLGQGPEFLTYFQNEAQLEKSRLLSDRFSAERPKGSFSTLEIQRTEQGDSAMYLCASTVTTGTGELFFGEGSRLTVL.

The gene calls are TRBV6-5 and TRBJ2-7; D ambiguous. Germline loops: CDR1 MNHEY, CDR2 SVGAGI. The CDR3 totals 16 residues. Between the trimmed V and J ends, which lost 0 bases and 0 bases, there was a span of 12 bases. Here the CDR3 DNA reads TGTGCCAGCAGTTACTCACGGTACCCAACCTCCTACGAGCAGTACTTC. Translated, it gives CASSYSRYPTSYEQYF.

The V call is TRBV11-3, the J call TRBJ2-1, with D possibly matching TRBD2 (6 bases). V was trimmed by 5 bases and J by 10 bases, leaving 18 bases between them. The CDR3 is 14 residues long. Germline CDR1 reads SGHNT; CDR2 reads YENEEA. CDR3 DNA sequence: TGTGCCAGCAGCCCAGGGACTGGACTGGGGGAGCAGTTCTTC. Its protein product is CASSPGTGLGEQFF.

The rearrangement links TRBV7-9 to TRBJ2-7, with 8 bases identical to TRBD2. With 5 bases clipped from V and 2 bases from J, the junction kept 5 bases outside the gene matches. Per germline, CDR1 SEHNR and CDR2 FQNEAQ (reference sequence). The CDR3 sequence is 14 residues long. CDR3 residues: CASSVSGKPYEQYF. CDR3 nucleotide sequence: TGTGCCAGCAGCGTTAGCGGGAAACCCTACGAGCAGTACTTC.

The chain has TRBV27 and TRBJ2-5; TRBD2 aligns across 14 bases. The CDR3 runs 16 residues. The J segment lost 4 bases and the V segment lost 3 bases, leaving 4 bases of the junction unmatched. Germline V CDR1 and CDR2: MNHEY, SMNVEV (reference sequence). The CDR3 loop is CASSLTSGRAGETQYF. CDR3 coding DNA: TGTGCCAGCAGTTTGACTAGCGGGAGGGCTGGAGAGACCCAGTACTTC.

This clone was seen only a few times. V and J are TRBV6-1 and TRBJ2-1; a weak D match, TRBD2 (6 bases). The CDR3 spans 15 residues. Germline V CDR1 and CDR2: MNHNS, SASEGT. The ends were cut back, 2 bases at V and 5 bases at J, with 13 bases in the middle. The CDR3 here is CASSEWTGDHNEQFF. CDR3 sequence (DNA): TGTGCCAGCAGTGAATGGACGGGAGATCACAATGAGCAGTTCTTC.

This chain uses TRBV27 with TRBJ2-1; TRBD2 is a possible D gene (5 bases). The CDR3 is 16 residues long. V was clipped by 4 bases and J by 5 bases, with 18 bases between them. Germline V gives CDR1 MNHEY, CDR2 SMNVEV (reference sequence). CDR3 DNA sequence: TGTGCCAGCAGTTCCTGGGAGTACCTAGAGGACAATGAGCAGTTCTTC. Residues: CASSSWEYLEDNEQFF.

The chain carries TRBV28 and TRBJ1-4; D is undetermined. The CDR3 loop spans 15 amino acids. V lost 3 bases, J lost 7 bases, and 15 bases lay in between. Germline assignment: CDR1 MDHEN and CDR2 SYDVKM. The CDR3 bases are TGTGCCAGCAGTTTCCCCGGTGGTGCTCGTGAAAAACTGTTTTTT. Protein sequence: CASSFPGGAREKLFF.

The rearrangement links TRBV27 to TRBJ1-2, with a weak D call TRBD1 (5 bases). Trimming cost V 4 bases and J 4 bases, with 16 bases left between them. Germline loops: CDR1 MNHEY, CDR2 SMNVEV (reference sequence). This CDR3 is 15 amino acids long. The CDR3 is CASSSHSTVPYGYTF. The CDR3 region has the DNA TGTGCCAGCAGTTCCCACTCGACAGTCCCCTATGGCTACACCTTC.

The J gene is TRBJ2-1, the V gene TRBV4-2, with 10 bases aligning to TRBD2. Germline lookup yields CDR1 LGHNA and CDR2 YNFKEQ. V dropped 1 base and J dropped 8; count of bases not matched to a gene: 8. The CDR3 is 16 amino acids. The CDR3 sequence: CASSQVGAGGPHEQFF. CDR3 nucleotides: TGTGCCAGCAGCCAAGTGGGAGCGGGAGGGCCACATGAGCAGTTCTTC.

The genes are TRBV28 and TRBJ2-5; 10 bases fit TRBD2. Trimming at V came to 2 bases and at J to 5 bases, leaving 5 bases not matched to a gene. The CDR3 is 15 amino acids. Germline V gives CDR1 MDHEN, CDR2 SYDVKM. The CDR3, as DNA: TGTGCCAGCAGTTTAACTAGCGGGAATTTGGAGACCCAGTACTTC. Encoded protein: CASSLTSGNLETQYF.

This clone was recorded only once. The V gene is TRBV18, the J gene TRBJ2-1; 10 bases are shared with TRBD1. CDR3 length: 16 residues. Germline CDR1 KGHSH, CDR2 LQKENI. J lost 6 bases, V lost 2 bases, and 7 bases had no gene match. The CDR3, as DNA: TGTGCCAGCTCACCAAGGGGGACAGGGGACGGCAATGAGCAGTTCTTC. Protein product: CASSPRGTGDGNEQFF. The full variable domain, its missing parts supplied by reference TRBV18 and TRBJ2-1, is NAGVMQNPRHLVRRRGQEARLRCSPMKGHSHVYWYRQLPEEGLKFMVYLQKENIIDESGMPKERFSAEFPKEGPSILRIQQVVRGDSAAYFCASSPRGTGDGNEQFFGPGTRLTVL.

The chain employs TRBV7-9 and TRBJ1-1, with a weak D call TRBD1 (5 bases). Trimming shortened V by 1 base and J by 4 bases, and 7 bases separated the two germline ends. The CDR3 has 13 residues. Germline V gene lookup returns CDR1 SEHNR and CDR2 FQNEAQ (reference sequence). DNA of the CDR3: TGTGCCAGCAGCTTAGAGGGGCGCACTGAAGCTTTCTTT. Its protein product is CASSLEGRTEAFF. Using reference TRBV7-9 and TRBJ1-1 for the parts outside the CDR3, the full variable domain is DTGVSQNPRHKITKRGQNVTFRCDPISEHNRLYWYRQTLGQGPEFLTYFQNEAQLEKSRLLSDRFSAERPKGSFSTLEIQRTEQGDSAMYLCASSLEGRTEAFFGQGTRLTVV.

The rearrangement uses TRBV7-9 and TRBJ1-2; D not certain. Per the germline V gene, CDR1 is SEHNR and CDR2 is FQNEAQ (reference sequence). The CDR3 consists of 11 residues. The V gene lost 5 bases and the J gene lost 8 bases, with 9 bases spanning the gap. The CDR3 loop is CASSPSGGYTF. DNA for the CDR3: TGTGCCAGCAGCCCTAGTGGAGGCTACACCTTC.

CDR3 in amino acids: CASSPFFRGLYEQYF. CDR3 coding DNA: TGCGCCAGCAGCCCTTTCTTCAGGGGGCTTTACGAGCAGTACTTC. V and J are TRBV10-1 and TRBJ2-7; 8 positions agree with TRBD1. This CDR3 has 15 residues. Germline lookup yields CDR1 WNHNN and CDR2 SYGVQD (reference sequence). V shed 6 bases, J shed 4 bases, and the junction held 11 bases outside the gene matches.

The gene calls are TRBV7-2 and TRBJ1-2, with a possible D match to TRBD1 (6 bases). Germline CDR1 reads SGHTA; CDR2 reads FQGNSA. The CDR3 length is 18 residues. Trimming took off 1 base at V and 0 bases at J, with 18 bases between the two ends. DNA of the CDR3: TGTGCCAGCAGCTTAGTGCCGAGGGGGGGTTTGACTAACTATGGCTACACCTTC. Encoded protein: CASSLVPRGGLTNYGYTF.

CDR3 in amino acids: CASSMFSQPQHF. DNA for the CDR3: TGTGCCAGTAGTATGTTCAGTCAGCCCCAGCATTTT. The rearrangement links TRBV19 to TRBJ1-5; D uncertain. The CDR3 sequence is 12 residues long. The germline V gene encodes CDR1 LNHDA and CDR2 SQIVND (reference sequence). V was pared by 3 bases and J by 6 bases, with 6 bases between.

The CDR3 region is CASSLNRHLNTEAFF. The CDR3 DNA follows: TGTGCCAGCAGTTTAAACAGACATTTGAACACTGAAGCTTTCTTT. This chain uses TRBV27 with TRBJ1-1, with D unclear. Per germline, CDR1 MNHEY and CDR2 SMNVEV (reference sequence). This CDR3 region has 15 residues. Trimming removed 2 bases at V and 0 bases at J, with 10 bases between.

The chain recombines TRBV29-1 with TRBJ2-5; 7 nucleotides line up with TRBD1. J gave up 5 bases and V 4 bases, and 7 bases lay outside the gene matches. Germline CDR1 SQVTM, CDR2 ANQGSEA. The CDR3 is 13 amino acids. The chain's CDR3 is CSVGKGGLETQYF. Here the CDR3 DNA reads TGCAGCGTTGGCAAAGGGGGCCTGGAGACCCAGTACTTC.